Listed below are T cell receptor beta chains from one sample, sequenced in a study of tumor and adjacent non-tumor tissue in lung cancer. TCRdb redid the calling of the multiplex PCR reads with MiXCR, one entry per CDR3 protein. This sample carries around 74,000 distinct CDR3 sequences, approximately 68% of them seen once, and the ten largest clones take roughly 12%. The sequencing sample was made of lung tumor tissue. The receptors shown here come from a woman aged 70-85 years with non-small cell lung cancer. The CDR3 runs from the conserved cysteine through the conserved F or W. D genes are given only for firm matches. Rows may omit the clone size; those that give it use once, few, many or a size class.

- | TRBJ1-1 | TRBV11-3 | - | TGTGTCAGCAACTTTTCACACGACACTGAATCTTTCTTT | CVSNFSHDTESFF
- | TRBJ1-5 | TRBV30 | - | TGTGCCTTACCCGGGAGTTATAGCAATCAGCCCCAACATTTT | CALPGSYSNQPQHF
- | TRBJ1-1 | TRBV29-1 | - | TGCGGCCTCAGGTTACGTACAGGGACGAACACTGAAGCTTTCTTT | CGLRLRTGTNTEAFF
TRBD2 | TRBJ2-1 | TRBV7-2 | - | TGTGCCAGCAGCTTATCTAGCGGCCCCTACAATGAGCAGTTCTTC | CASSLSSGPYNEQFF
- | TRBJ2-7 | TRBV6-1 | - | TGTGCCAGCAGTGGGGGTGCTTGCGACAGCTCCTACGTGCAGTACTTC | CASSGGACDSSYVQYF
- | TRBJ2-7 | TRBV6-6 | - | TGTGCCAGCAGTTGGGACTCCTACGAGCAATACTTC | CASSWDSYEQYF
- | TRBJ1-1 | TRBV28 | few | TGTGTTTTAAGACAGAACACTGAAGCTTTCTTT | CVLRQNTEAFF
- | TRBJ2-3 | TRBV6-2/TRBV6-3 | - | TGTGCCAGCAGCCGAAACAGTACAGATACGCAGTATTTT | CASSRNSTDTQYF
- | TRBJ2-7 | TRBV10-1 | - | TGCGACAGCAGTGATCCAATGAGCTCCTACGAGCAGTGCTTC | CDSSDPMSSYEQCF
TRBD2 | TRBJ2-4 | TRBV11-1 | - | TGTGCCGACAGCCCAAGCGACAGACTAGCCAAAAACATTCAGTATTTC | CADSPSDRLAKNIQYF
TRBD2 | TRBJ2-7 | TRBV6-2/TRBV6-3 | few | TGTGCCAGCACCGCCCCGGGACTATGGGTCTACGAGCAGTACTTC | CASTAPGLWVYEQYF
TRBD1 | TRBJ1-5 | TRBV12-3/TRBV12-4 | - | TGCGCCAGCAGTTTATCGGCCAGGGGGGTTAGTCGGCCCCAGCATTTT | CASSLSARGVSRPQHF
- | TRBJ2-1 | TRBV5-1 | many | TGCGCCAGCAGCCTGGGACCGCCCATGAGAAATGAGCAGTTCTTC | CASSLGPPMRNEQFF
- | TRBJ2-1 | TRBV30 | many | TGTGCCTGGAGTATAAACGATTTCTACAATGAGCAGTTCTTC | CAWSINDFYNEQFF
- | TRBJ2-5 | TRBV6-1 | - | TGTACCAGCAGAGGCTCAAAGAGTCTAGCCCGTTACCAAGAGACCCAGTACTTC | CTSRGSKSLARYQETQYF
TRBD2 | TRBJ2-7 | TRBV12-3/TRBV12-4 | - | TGTGACAGCAGTTTTGGGACTAGCGGGAGGGCCGCTTCCCTAAGGTCCTACGAGCAGTACTTC | CDSSFGTSGRAASLRSYEQYF
- | TRBJ1-1 | TRBV30 | few | TGTGCCTACTCGGCGTTTAGCTGGAACACTGAAGCTTTCTTT | CAYSAFSWNTEAFF
- | TRBJ1-5 | TRBV6-1 | - | TGCGCCAGCAGCGACATTGGGGCATGGGATCAGCCCCAGCATTTT | CASSDIGAWDQPQHF
- | TRBJ2-5 | TRBV12-3/TRBV12-4 | - | TGCGCCAGTAGTTTACCGGGACACCCACAAGAGACCCAGTACTTC | CASSLPGHPQETQYF
- | TRBJ2-6 | TRBV5-6 | - | TGTGCCGGCAGCCCCCAGACAGGAACTGGCTCTGGGTCCAATGTCCTGACTTTC | CAGSPQTGTGSGSNVLTF
TRBD1 | TRBJ2-2 | TRBV30 | many | TGTGCCTGGAGTGCGGGACAGTTTAGTTTGACCGGGGAGCTGTTTTTT | CAWSAGQFSLTGELFF
TRBD2 | TRBJ2-1 | TRBV20-1 | many | TGCAGTGCTAGACACACGAGCGGGAGTTCCTACAATGAGCAGTTCTTC | CSARHTSGSSYNEQFF
TRBD1 | TRBJ1-2 | TRBV7-8 | - | TGTGCCAGCACCTTACGGGGACAGGGTTATGGCTACACCTTC | CASTLRGQGYGYTF
TRBD1 | TRBJ1-5 | TRBV28 | - | TGTACCACCAGCCCGCAGGGGGATAGCAATCAGCCCCAGCATTTT | CTTSPQGDSNQPQHF
- | TRBJ2-2 | TRBV12-3/TRBV12-4 | once | TGTGCCATCAGTTTCCAGCCTGAGGAGCTGTTTTTT | CAISFQPEELFF
- | TRBJ2-7 | TRBV6-2/TRBV6-3 | - | TGTGCCAGCTCTGTGGAGGGCGGGAAGCAAATCTCCTACGGGCAGTACTTC | CASSVEGGKQISYGQYF
TRBD1 | TRBJ2-5 | TRBV5-5 | many | TGTGCCAGCAGCCGACAGGGACGGCAAGAGACCCAGTACTTC | CASSRQGRQETQYF
- | TRBJ1-4 | TRBV6-1 | - | TGTGGCAGCCACGACAAGGGGAAATCGGAAAAACTGTTTTTT | CGSHDKGKSEKLFF
- | TRBJ1-6 | TRBV5-4 | many | TGTGCCACCGGGAAGGCAGGGACCGCCCTCCACTTT | CATGKAGTALHF
- | TRBJ1-3 | TRBV6-5 | - | TGTGTCAGCAGTTTGGGACGATCGAGCTCTGTAAACACCATATATTTT | CVSSLGRSSSVNTIYF
- | TRBJ2-7 | TRBV4-1 | - | TGCGCCAGCAGCCAAATAACCGGGATCAACAAGCAGTACTTC | CASSQITGINKQYF
- | TRBJ2-7 | TRBV5-1 | few | TGCGCCAGCAGTTCAGGGTTCGAGCAGTACTTC | CASSSGFEQYF
- | TRBJ2-3 | TRBV28 | - | TGTGCCTGCAGTTTCCATGTATCAGATACGCAGTATTTT | CACSFHVSDTQYF
TRBD2 | TRBJ2-3 | TRBV14 | - | TGTGCCAACAGCCAAGCGGGATCAGATACGCTGTATTTT | CANSQAGSDTLYF
- | TRBJ2-3 | TRBV6-1 | - | TGCGCCAGCAGTCCGTATGAACTCGCAGGCACAGATACGCAGTATTTT | CASSPYELAGTDTQYF
TRBD1 | TRBJ1-4 | TRBV5-4 | many | TGTGCCAGCAGCTTGGAACCAGGGGGCGCAGAGTTCGAAAAACTGTTTTTT | CASSLEPGGAEFEKLFF
TRBD1 | TRBJ1-4 | TRBV7-9 | few | TGTGCCAGCAGCTTGGCGGGACAGAATGAAAAACTGTTTTTT | CASSLAGQNEKLFF
- | TRBJ1-2 | TRBV6-5 | few | TGTGCCCGCAGTACCCAGGGTGAGAAGTTTGGCTACACCTTC | CARSTQGEKFGYTF
- | TRBJ2-1 | TRBV29-1 | - | TGCAGCATCGACGAGCGGCATGCCTACAATGAGCAGTTCTTC | CSIDERHAYNEQFF
TRBD1 | TRBJ1-1 | TRBV14 | many | TGTGCCAGCAGCCAACAGGGGGACACTGAAGCTTTCTTT | CASSQQGDTEAFF
- | TRBJ2-7 | TRBV6-5 | once | TGTGCCAACAGTTTGCAAGGGGATGGCTACGAGCAGTACTTC | CANSLQGDGYEQYF
- | TRBJ2-3 | TRBV11-3 | - | TGTGCCAGCAGCCTAGATCCCAGCACAGAAACGCAGTATTTT | CASSLDPSTETQYF
- | TRBJ2-1 | TRBV28 | many | TGTGCCAGCAGTTTTCTCTGGGAGCAGTTCTTC | CASSFLWEQFF
- | TRBJ1-5 | TRBV10-3 | many | TGTGCCATCAGTGGGACAACTTTCAATCAGCCCCAGCATTTT | CAISGTTFNQPQHF
TRBD1 | TRBJ2-2 | TRBV20-1 | - | TGCAGTGCTAGAGATTACAGGGGGCCTGCCAGGGAACTGTTTTTT | CSARDYRGPARELFF
TRBD1 | TRBJ1-6 | TRBV6-6 | medium-sized | TGTGCCAGCAGCACCGGGACAGGGTTTTCACCCCTCCACTTT | CASSTGTGFSPLHF
- | TRBJ1-5 | TRBV4-1 | - | TGCGTCAGCAGCCCCGGGGGCAGTGGGCTGGGTCAGCCCCAGCATTTT | CVSSPGGSGLGQPQHF